The 21 T cell receptor beta chains presented below share a single source sample, sequenced in a study of cytomegalovirus exposure and HLA in healthy donors. 13 Jbeta primers and 60 Vbeta primers were used for the PCR. Repertoires were generated with immunoSEQ multiplex PCR, while TCRdb's copy carries only in-frame clones and drops some. The top ten hold 6.3% of the sample, which has 100,000 to 150,000 clones, about 73% seen once. The specimen was PBMCs. The source of these receptors is a woman aged 40 to 50 in good health and CMV-seronegative.

V usage is TRBV2 and J usage is TRBJ2-7; D gene unclear. The V end lost 11 bases, the J end lost 3 bases, and 11 bases lay between the germline ends. The CDR3 length is 11 residues. CDR1 is SNHLY and CDR2 is FYNNEI in the germline V gene. CDR3 bases: TGTGCCGGCCGAGCAGGCTACGAGCAGTACTTC. As protein: CAGRAGYEQYF.

CDR3 in DNA: TGTGCCAGCAGTTACTCGGAGGGGATGAATGAGCAGTTCTTC. Amino acids: CASSYSEGMNEQFF. The V and J genes are TRBV6-5 and TRBJ2-1, with D maybe TRBD2 (6 bases). From germline, CDR1 is MNHEY and CDR2 SVGAGI. V dropped 0 bases and J dropped 7 bases, with 10 bases sitting between them. This CDR3 comprises 14 residues.

This chain joins TRBV28 and TRBJ2-1, with 7 bases fitting TRBD2. Germline V lookup: CDR1 MDHEN, CDR2 SYDVKM. The V gene end was trimmed by 6 bases and the J gene end by 6 bases; junction bases not matched to a gene: 2. This CDR3 region has 12 residues. CDR3 sequence reads: CASRSSGNEQFF. CDR3 DNA sequence: TGTGCCAGCAGATCTAGCGGCAATGAGCAGTTCTTC.

The gene calls are TRBV29-1 and TRBJ2-3; D is undetermined. The length of the CDR3 is 10 residues. From germline, CDR1 is SQVTM and CDR2 ANQGSEA. V was trimmed by 5 bases and J by 6 bases, leaving 6 bases between them. The CDR3 nucleotides read TGCAGCGTTCGGTCGGATACGCAGTATTTT. Translation: CSVRSDTQYF.

The J gene is TRBJ2-1, the V gene TRBV9; possibly TRBD2 for D (5 bases). Trimming removed 5 bases from V and 0 bases from J, with 18 bases in between. In germline, CDR1 is SGDLS, CDR2 YYNGEE. The CDR3 contains 17 residues. The CDR3 region is CASSLAARASSYNEQFF. CDR3 coding DNA: TGTGCCAGCAGTCTAGCCGCAAGAGCGAGCTCCTACAATGAGCAGTTCTTC.

The V call is TRBV28, the J call TRBJ2-2, with D unresolved. This CDR3 is 15 amino acids long. Germline V gene data show CDR1 as MDHEN and CDR2 as SYDVKM. V was pared by 0 bases and J by 1 base, with 6 bases between. The CDR3 reads CASSLWGRNTGELFF. For the CDR3, the DNA is TGTGCCAGCAGTTTATGGGGCCGGAACACCGGGGAGCTGTTTTTT.

The chain couples TRBV9 to TRBJ2-4, with 10 bases identical to TRBD1. Trimming removed 2 bases from V and 9 bases from J; junction bases left unmatched: 8. There are 15 residues in the CDR3. Per germline, CDR1 SGDLS and CDR2 YYNGEE. The CDR3 bases are TGTGCCAGCAGCGTGTCGACAGGGGGCAGAGGCATTCAGTACTTC. Its translation: CASSVSTGGRGIQYF.

To note about this clone: One junction end disagrees with the germline gene, perhaps due to a read error. The chain combines TRBV7-2 with TRBJ2-5; 7 bases map to TRBD2. Germline CDR1 is SGHTA and CDR2 is FQGNSA. The CDR3 sequence is 13 residues long. CDR3 bases: TGTGCCAGTAGCTGGGGGAGGGCCTGGGAGCAGTACTTC. Translated, it gives CASSWGRAWEQYF.

The V and J genes are TRBV7-9 and TRBJ2-3; 11 bases align to TRBD1. Germline CDR1 SEHNR, CDR2 FQNEAQ (reference sequence). CDR3 size: 16 residues. Trimming cost V 1 base and J 2 bases; bases outside gene matches: 2. CDR3 in amino acids: CASSLGTGGPTDTQYF. In DNA, the CDR3 is TGTGCCAGCAGCTTAGGGACAGGGGGCCCCACAGATACGCAGTATTTT.

The gene calls are TRBV6-1 and TRBJ1-2; D unclear. Germline V gives CDR1 MNHNS, CDR2 SASEGT. Trimming took 5 bases from V and 3 from J, leaving 13 bases between them. The CDR3 length is 14 residues. CDR3 in DNA: TGTGCCAGCAGTCTTCAGGAATCTGACTATGGCTACACCTTC. This gives the protein CASSLQESDYGYTF.

The CDR3 loop reads CASSFSGNSNQPQHF. The CDR3 DNA is TGTGCCAGCAGCTTTTCCGGGAATAGCAATCAGCCCCAGCATTTT. This sequence joins TRBV5-4 and TRBJ1-5; no definite D call. There are 15 residues in the CDR3. Germline CDR1 SGHNT, CDR2 YYREEE (reference sequence). V was cut by 2 bases and J by 0 bases, with 9 bases left in between.

This clone was counted a few times. The chain carries TRBV4-3 and TRBJ2-3, with TRBD1 matching 7 bases. The CDR3 is made up of 17 amino acids. The V segment lost 2 bases and the J segment 4 bases; nucleotides outside the gene matches: 12. Germline V CDR1 and CDR2: LGHNA, YSLEER. CDR3 sequence: CASSQFPRDRTSDTQYF. The CDR3 region has the DNA TGCGCCAGCAGCCAATTCCCCCGGGACAGAACATCAGATACGCAGTATTTT.

The V call is TRBV6-1, the J call TRBJ2-3; D perhaps matches TRBD2 (5 bases). Germline assignment: CDR1 MNHNS and CDR2 SASEGT. The CDR3 is made up of 15 amino acids. The V gene lost 5 bases and the J gene lost 3 bases, with 15 bases spanning the gap. CDR3 residues: CASSLTTSPTDTQYF. The CDR3 DNA reads as TGTGCCAGCAGTTTGACTACTTCCCCGACAGATACGCAGTATTTT.

V gene TRBV21-1 combines with J gene TRBJ2-3; the table calls TRBD2, which could not be checked here. TRBV21-1 constitutes a pseudogene. This CDR3 has 16 amino acids. The CDR3 DNA reads as TGTGCCAGCAGCAAATCTGAGGCCCTCCGTCCAGATACGCAGTATTTT. This gives the protein CASSKSEALRPDTQYF.

The chain uses TRBV28 and TRBJ1-5, with D maybe TRBD1 (6 bases). Germline lookup yields CDR1 MDHEN and CDR2 SYDVKM. Trimming pared 2 bases from V and 4 bases from J, leaving 18 bases between. This CDR3 comprises 17 residues. Here the CDR3 reads CASSLRWLGDNNQPQHF. The DNA of the CDR3 is TGTGCCAGCAGTTTACGTTGGTTGGGGGACAATAATCAGCCCCAGCATTTT.

The genes are TRBV7-9 and TRBJ2-5; 10 bases fit TRBD2. The J call may be mistaken, given a closer DNA end match to TRBJ2-7. The CDR3 is made up of 17 amino acids. CDR1 SEHNR and CDR2 FQNEAQ come from the germline V gene (reference sequence). The DNA for the CDR3 is TGTGCCAGCAGCTCCTCCATTTTACTAGCGGGAAGCGGCGAGCAGTACTTC. As protein: CASSSSILLAGSGEQYF.

The sample holds one count of this clone. V is TRBV18 and J is TRBJ2-1; 9 bases match TRBD1. V shed 0 bases and J 7 bases; nucleotides not matched to a gene: 10. The germline V gene has CDR1 KGHSH and CDR2 LQKENI. The CDR3 totals 17 residues. The CDR3 protein is CASSPPFRDRVRNEQFF. Here the CDR3 DNA reads TGTGCCAGCTCACCACCGTTCCGGGACAGGGTGAGGAATGAGCAGTTCTTC.

The chain uses TRBV7-9 and TRBJ1-4, with 9 bases identical to TRBD1. J was trimmed by 6 bases and V by 4 bases; bases with no gene match: 3. Germline V lookup: CDR1 SEHNR, CDR2 FQNEAQ (reference sequence). The CDR3 has 14 residues. The CDR3 region has the DNA TGTGCCAGCAGCTGGGGACAGGGTCATGAAAAACTGTTTTTT. Its translation: CASSWGQGHEKLFF.

The chain recombines TRBV7-9 with TRBJ1-4, with D uncertain. The CDR3 contains 16 residues. Germline CDR1 reads SEHNR; CDR2 reads FQNEAQ (reference sequence). Trimming removed 2 bases from V and 7 bases from J, with 17 bases in between. The CDR3 region has the DNA TGTGCCAGCAGCTTACGCGGAACTGGTTTCGCTGAAAAACTGTTTTTT. This gives the protein CASSLRGTGFAEKLFF.

On this clone itself: Other DNA sequences from this sample encode an identical CDR3 as well. The chain has TRBV5-1 and TRBJ1-1; the D is unclear. The CDR3 contains 14 residues. CDR1 is SGHRS and CDR2 is YFSETQ in the germline V gene. V lost 0 bases and J lost 4, with 10 bases in between. DNA for the CDR3: TGCGCCAGCAGCTTGGACAGAACCATCACTGAAGCTTTCTTT. Amino acids: CASSLDRTITEAFF. Drawing the rest from reference TRBV5-1 and TRBJ1-1, the complete variable domain is KAGVTQTPRYLIKTRGQQVTLSCSPISGHRSVSWYQQTPGQGLQFLFEYFSETQRNKGNFPGRFSGRQFSNSRSEMNVSTLELGDSALYLCASSLDRTITEAFFGQGTRLTVV.

This chain uses TRBV6-4 with TRBJ1-2; TRBD1 agrees at 9 bases. CDR3 size: 14 residues. Germline V gene sequence: CDR1 MRHNA, CDR2 SNTAGT. V dropped 6 bases and J dropped 4; count of bases not matched to a gene: 6. CDR3 sequence: CASSRDRGTYGYTF. For the CDR3, the DNA is TGTGCCAGCAGCCGCGACAGGGGGACCTATGGCTACACCTTC.